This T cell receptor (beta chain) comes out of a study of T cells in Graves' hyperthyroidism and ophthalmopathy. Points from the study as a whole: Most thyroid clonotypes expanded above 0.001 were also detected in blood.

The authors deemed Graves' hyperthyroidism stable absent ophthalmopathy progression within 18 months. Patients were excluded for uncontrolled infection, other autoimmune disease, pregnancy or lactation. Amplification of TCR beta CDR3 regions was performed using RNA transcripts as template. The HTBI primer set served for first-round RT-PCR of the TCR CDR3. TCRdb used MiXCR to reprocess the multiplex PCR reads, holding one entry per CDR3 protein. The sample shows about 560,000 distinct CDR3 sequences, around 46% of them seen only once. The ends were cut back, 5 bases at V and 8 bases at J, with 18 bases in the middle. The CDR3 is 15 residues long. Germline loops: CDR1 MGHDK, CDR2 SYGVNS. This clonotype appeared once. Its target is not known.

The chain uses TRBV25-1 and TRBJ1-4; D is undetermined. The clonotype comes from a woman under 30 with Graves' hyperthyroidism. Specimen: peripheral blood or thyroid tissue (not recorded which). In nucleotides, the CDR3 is TGTGCCAGCAGTTACTTGCGTCGGGAATGGGAAAAACTGTTTTTT. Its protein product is CASSYLRREWEKLFF.